The 9 T cell receptor beta chains listed next were all sequenced from one sample in a study of OX40 agonist ivuxolimab in advanced cancers. The data were produced by immunoSEQ multiplex PCR, yet TCRdb's version contains in-frame clones alone and is incomplete. Of roughly 20,000 clones in the sample, approximately 79% were seen once. Sample: CD4+ or CD8+ T cells sorted from blood, taken in a trial of the OX40 agonist ivuxolimab. These receptor sequences come from an adult with an advanced solid tumor such as melanoma, head and neck, liver or kidney cancer.

This clone occurred a few times. The chain employs TRBV14 and TRBJ1-1; D may be TRBD1 (6 bases). Trimming removed 4 bases from V and 8 bases from J, with 14 bases in between. This CDR3 has 13 amino acids. CDR1 SGHDN and CDR2 FVKESK come from the germline V gene. The chain's CDR3 is CASSLAGAAEAFF. In DNA, the CDR3 is TGTGCCAGCAGCCTTGCAGGGGCCGCCGAAGCTTTCTTT. The full variable domain, with the rest looked up from reference TRBV14 and TRBJ1-1, is EAGVTQFPSHSVIEKGQTVTLRCDPISGHDNLYWYRRVMGKEIKFLLHFVKESKQDESGMPNNRFLAERTGGTYSTLKVQPAELEDSGVYFCASSLAGAAEAFFGQGTRLTVV.

CDR3 protein: CANSHGNTEAFF. DNA for the CDR3: TGTGCCAACTCTCACGGGAACACTGAAGCTTTCTTT. J is TRBJ1-1 and V is TRBV2; D is undetermined. Trimming removed 10 bases from V and 1 base from J, with 10 bases in between. Germline V CDR1 and CDR2: SNHLY, FYNNEI. The CDR3 is 12 residues long.

This clone came up a few times. The chain employs TRBV19 and TRBJ1-1; D is uncertain. This CDR3 has 15 amino acids. Germline V gene data show CDR1 as LNHDA and CDR2 as SQIVND (reference sequence). V lost 4 bases and J lost 0, with 12 bases in between. CDR3: CASSSGGFVNTEAFF. CDR3 bases: TGTGCCAGTAGTAGTGGAGGCTTTGTGAACACTGAAGCTTTCTTT.

The V and J genes are TRBV27 and TRBJ2-1; D gene uncertain. The V gene's germline CDR1 is MNHEY and CDR2 SMNVEV (reference sequence). The V end lost 4 bases, the J end lost 2 bases, and 9 bases lay between the germline ends. The CDR3 totals 14 residues. DNA of the CDR3: TGTGCCAGCAGTTCGACGGGCCCCTACAATGAGCAGTTCTTC. Translating gives CASSSTGPYNEQFF.

This rearrangement joins TRBV4-1 to TRBJ2-5; the D is unclear. Trimming pared 0 bases from V and 1 base from J, leaving 6 bases between. The CDR3 sequence is 14 residues long. Per the germline V gene, CDR1 is MGHRA and CDR2 is YSYEKL. CDR3 nucleotides: TGCGCCAGCAGCCAAGATCCCAGCCAAGAGACCCAGTACTTC. Translating gives CASSQDPSQETQYF.

This clone is a singleton in its sample. The V call is TRBV28, the J call TRBJ1-1, with D unclear. V lost 7 bases, J lost 2 bases, and 14 bases lay in between. The germline V gene encodes CDR1 MDHEN and CDR2 SYDVKM. This CDR3 spans 14 amino acids. In DNA form, the CDR3 reads TGTGCCAGCACTACACGCCGGTTAAACACTGAAGCTTTCTTT. It is translated as CASTTRRLNTEAFF. Full variable domain (remainder filled in from reference TRBV28 and TRBJ1-1): DVKVTQSSRYLVKRTGEKVFLECVQDMDHENMFWYRQDPGLGLRLIYFSYDVKMKEKGDIPEGYSVSREKKERFSLILESASTNQTSMYLCASTTRRLNTEAFFGQGTRLTVV.

The chain links TRBV5-1 to TRBJ1-1, with 9 bases lining up with TRBD1. Germline CDR1 reads SGHRS; CDR2 reads YFSETQ. The CDR3 is made up of 15 amino acids. J was trimmed by 1 base and V by 1 base; bases with no gene match: 2. In DNA, the CDR3 is TGCGCCAGCAGCTTGACAGGGGGCGAGAACACTGAAGCTTTCTTT. Protein sequence: CASSLTGGENTEAFF.

CDR3 loop: CASSQDRGTEAFF. The DNA for the CDR3 is TGCGCCAGCAGCCAGGACCGTGGTACTGAAGCTTTCTTT. V usage is TRBV4-3 and J usage is TRBJ1-1; D ambiguous. The V and J ends lost 3 bases and 5 bases respectively, with 10 bases between them. The CDR3 is 13 amino acids. The V gene's germline CDR1 is LGHNA and CDR2 YSLEER.

This clone was seen once. The rearrangement links TRBV5-5 to TRBJ2-7; D not certain. Germline CDR1 reads SGHKS; CDR2 reads YYEKEE (reference sequence). The CDR3 is 12 residues long. Trimming removed 2 bases at V and 1 base at J, with 4 bases between. This chain's CDR3 is CASSFGSYEQYF. In DNA form, the CDR3 reads TGTGCCAGCAGCTTCGGATCCTACGAGCAGTACTTC.